This T cell receptor (beta chain) comes out of a study of shared T cell receptors in the human thymus. V lost 10 bases to trimming and J lost 2 bases; unmatched junction nucleotides: 4. Germline V gene data show CDR1 as ENHRY and CDR2 as SYGVKD. The CDR3 is 13 residues long. Assay used: immunoSEQ multiplex PCR; TCRdb lists only in-frame clones, some missing. The sample consists of approximately 580,000 clones, about four fifths of them appearing once. This sample was also put to use in a study of human thymus T cells. That study adds: Resections were taken during corrective heart surgery, and the thymus tissue came from these. Thymic repertoires from unrelated individuals overlapped highly, related research reported.

Material for sequencing was thymocytes. This receptor was identified in a boy in the first two years of life with a congenital heart defect. The gene calls are TRBV10-3 and TRBJ2-3, with TRBD1 matching over 9 bases. CDR3 region: CATRDRDTDTQYF. In DNA form, the CDR3 reads TGTGCCACCCGGGACAGGGACACAGATACGCAGTATTTT.